The 24 T cell receptor beta chains reported below all come from one sample, sequenced in a study of T cells expressing NK-cell markers. TCRdb re-analyzed the 5' RACE reads; it lists each CDR3 protein once, without DNA. The sample's table shows around 380,000 distinct CDR3 sequences. Material: blood T cells: a sorted CD56 or NKG2C T cell subset, CD4+ or CD8+ T cells, or bulk PBMC T cells (not recorded which). The receptor source for this set is a woman between 45 and 65 years old in good health.

The chain uses TRBV7-2 and TRBJ1-2. The CDR3 sequence is 11 residues long. Germline V gene sequence: CDR1 SGHTA, CDR2 FQGNSA. CDR3 in amino acids: CVRRIFYGYTF. Filled out from reference TRBV7-2 and TRBJ1-2, the complete variable domain reads GAGVSQSPSNKVTEKGKDVELRCDPISGHTALYWYRQSLGQGLEFLIYFQGNSAPDKSGLPSDRFSAERTGGSVSTLTIQRTQQEDSAVYLCVRRIFYGYTFGSGTRLTVV.

This chain links TRBV10-3 with TRBJ2-5; the D gene TCRdb calls, TRBD2, cannot be checked with no DNA. Germline V gene lookup returns CDR1 ENHRY and CDR2 SYGVKD. The CDR3 has 16 residues. The CDR3 loop reads CAIRSTGTSGMETQYF.

The rearrangement joins TRBV2 to TRBJ2-4. The CDR3 is 16 residues long. Germline V gene lookup returns CDR1 SNHLY and CDR2 FYNNEI. CDR3 sequence reads: CASSEAMNRAKNIQYF.

This sequence joins TRBV5-1 and TRBJ2-1; TCRdb picks TRBD2, but there is no DNA to check that call. Germline V lookup: CDR1 SGHRS, CDR2 YFSETQ. This CDR3 contains 16 residues. The CDR3 reads CASSLVSSSGYNEQFF.

V is TRBV21-1 and J is TRBJ2-7. TRBV21-1 corresponds to a pseudogene. CDR3 length: 13 amino acids. The CDR3 sequence: CATSTGIFYEQYF.

The CDR3 here is CASSFALSGRADETQYF. The rearrangement links TRBV12-3 or TRBV12-4 to TRBJ2-5; TCRdb selects TRBD2, and the lack of DNA leaves this call unchecked. This CDR3 spans 17 amino acids.

The chain uses TRBV7-2 and TRBJ1-2. The CDR3 loop spans 14 amino acids. Germline V gene lookup returns CDR1 SGHTA and CDR2 FQGNSA. The CDR3 here is CASSLLDSYYGYTF. The whole variable domain, filled in from reference TRBV7-2 and TRBJ1-2, reads GAGVSQSPSNKVTEKGKDVELRCDPISGHTALYWYRQSLGQGLEFLIYFQGNSAPDKSGLPSDRFSAERTGGSVSTLTIQRTQQEDSAVYLCASSLLDSYYGYTFGSGTRLTVV.

The chain is built from TRBV10-2 and TRBJ2-2; TCRdb's D call of TRBD2 is untestable without DNA. The CDR3 has 15 amino acids. From germline, CDR1 is WSHSY and CDR2 SAAADI. CDR3 sequence: CASSELRAGTGELFF.

The J gene is TRBJ2-3, the V gene TRBV30; lacking DNA, the TRBD2 call made by TCRdb goes unchecked. Germline CDR1 reads GTSNPN; CDR2 reads SVGIG (reference sequence). The CDR3 extends over 14 amino acids. The CDR3 region is CAWSPQREWDTQYF.

The gene calls are TRBV5-1 and TRBJ2-5. Germline V gene lookup returns CDR1 SGHRS and CDR2 YFSETQ. This CDR3 has 15 residues. CDR3 sequence reads: CASSSLHRVQETQYF.

The CDR3 protein is CASSYRQGRFDEQFF. The chain recombines TRBV7-9 with TRBJ2-1; TCRdb names TRBD1, which stays unverified in the absence of DNA. This CDR3 spans 15 amino acids. Germline assignment: CDR1 SEHNR and CDR2 FQNEAQ (reference sequence). Variable domain in full (rest from reference TRBV7-9 and TRBJ2-1): DTGVSQNPRHKITKRGQNVTFRCDPISEHNRLYWYRQTLGQGPEFLTYFQNEAQLEKSRLLSDRFSAERPKGSFSTLEIQRTEQGDSAMYLCASSYRQGRFDEQFFGPGTRLTVL.

The chain joins TRBV5-5 to TRBJ2-2; TCRdb's D call of TRBD1 is untestable without DNA. Germline V gives CDR1 SGHKS, CDR2 YYEKEE (reference sequence). The CDR3 spans 14 residues. The CDR3 region is CASSWRGDAGELFF.

This chain links TRBV19 with TRBJ2-1; TCRdb picks TRBD2, but there is no DNA to check that call. The germline gives CDR1 LNHDA, CDR2 SQIVND (reference sequence). The CDR3 extends over 14 amino acids. CDR3 residues: CASALAAKRGEQFF.

This chain links TRBV5-1 with TRBJ2-1; TCRdb's D call of TRBD1 is untestable without DNA. In germline, CDR1 is SGHRS, CDR2 YFSETQ. The CDR3 spans 14 residues. The CDR3 spells CASSDQGSYNEQFF.

The CDR3 region is CAWSVGLAILNEQFF. V gene TRBV30 combines with J gene TRBJ2-1; TCRdb names TRBD2, which stays unverified in the absence of DNA. The germline gives CDR1 GTSNPN, CDR2 SVGIG (reference sequence). The CDR3 runs 15 residues.

The gene calls are TRBV20-1 and TRBJ2-1; TCRdb reports TRBD2, a call that lacks DNA to check it against. This CDR3 contains 14 residues. Germline values: CDR1 DFQATT, CDR2 SNEGSKA (reference sequence). The CDR3 region is CSARLAGGPNEQFF.

The chain joins TRBV4-1 to TRBJ1-2. Germline CDR1 and CDR2: MGHRA and YSYEKL. The CDR3 consists of 11 residues. The CDR3 is CASSSPYGYTF.

The J gene is TRBJ2-1, the V gene TRBV10-3; with no DNA, the TCRdb D assignment of TRBD2 cannot be verified. There are 16 residues in the CDR3. The germline CDR1 and CDR2 sequences are ENHRY and SYGVKD. CDR3 sequence reads: CAIRTHPNGSGDEQFF.

The rearrangement links TRBV5-5 to TRBJ1-3. Germline CDR1 and CDR2: SGHKS and YYEKEE (reference sequence). The CDR3 has 13 amino acids. CDR3: CASSLSSDYTIYF.

CDR3 protein: CSVGDFNEKLFF. The V gene is TRBV29-1, the J gene TRBJ1-4. CDR3 size: 12 residues. CDR1 is SQVTM and CDR2 is ANQGSEA in the germline V gene.

The chain employs TRBV5-1 and TRBJ2-2; TCRdb names TRBD1, which stays unverified in the absence of DNA. The CDR3 is 14 amino acids. The germline CDR1 and CDR2 sequences are SGHRS and YFSETQ. CDR3 region: CASRPAQGAGELFF.

This chain joins TRBV11-2 and TRBJ1-6; checking the TCRdb D call of TRBD1 is not possible without DNA. The CDR3 loop spans 15 amino acids. CDR1 and CDR2 (germline): SGHAT, FQNNGV. CDR3 sequence reads: CASSSPGQGVVALHF.

The J gene is TRBJ2-1, the V gene TRBV7-2; TCRdb returns TRBD1, unconfirmable since there is no DNA. The length of the CDR3 is 15 residues. Germline assignment: CDR1 SGHTA and CDR2 FQGNSA. The CDR3 is CASMHPWGSRNEQFF.

J is TRBJ2-1 and V is TRBV15; TCRdb's D call, TRBD2, is unchecked because there is no DNA. Germline CDR1 LNHNV, CDR2 YYDKDF (reference sequence). The CDR3 is made up of 13 amino acids. The CDR3 reads CATTLAAGNEQFF.